This T cell receptor (beta chain) was captured in a study of cytotoxic CD8 clonotypes in ibrutinib-treated CLL. Study-wide results and caveats: Public clonotypes occurred uncommonly; on treatment, they contracted or remained stable.

On this clone: The antigen is undetermined.

Using immunoSEQ multiplex PCR, the repertoire was profiled, and TCRdb retains in-frame clones only, with some absent. The table shows more than 70,000 clones, with around 79% occurring only once. The CDR3 consists of 16 residues. Trimming removed 3 bases from V and 1 base from J; junction bases left unmatched: 1. Germline CDR1 reads LGHNA; CDR2 reads YNFKEQ. The source is a human donor with chronic lymphocytic leukemia. Sample: PBMCs, taken after 12 months of ibrutinib treatment. This sequence joins TRBV4-2 and TRBJ2-6, with 9 nucleotides matching TRBD2. The CDR3 loop is CASSQAGGSGANVLTF. CDR3 DNA: TGTGCCAGCAGCCAGGCGGGGGGGTCTGGGGCCAACGTCCTGACTTTC.